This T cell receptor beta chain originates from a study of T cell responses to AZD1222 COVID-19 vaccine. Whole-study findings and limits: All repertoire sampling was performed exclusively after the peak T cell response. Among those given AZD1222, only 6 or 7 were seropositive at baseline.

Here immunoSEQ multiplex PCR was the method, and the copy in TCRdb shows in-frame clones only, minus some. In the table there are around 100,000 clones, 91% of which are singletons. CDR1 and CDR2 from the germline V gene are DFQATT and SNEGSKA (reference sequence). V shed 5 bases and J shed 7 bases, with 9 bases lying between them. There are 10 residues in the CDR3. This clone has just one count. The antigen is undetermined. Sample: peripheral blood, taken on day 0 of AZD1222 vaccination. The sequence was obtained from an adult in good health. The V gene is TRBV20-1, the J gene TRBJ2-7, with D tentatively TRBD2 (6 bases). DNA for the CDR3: TGCAGTGCTGTTAGCGGTGAGCAGTACTTC. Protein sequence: CSAVSGEQYF.